This T cell receptor (beta chain) derives from a study of T cells after posttransplantation cyclophosphamide. Study-wide findings and caveats: Recipient CMV seropositivity and CMV reactivation strongly tracked TRB clonality. Donor-recipient repertoire similarity was low at 1-2 months, rising over year one.

Controls had myeloablative marrow grafts with methotrexate and calcineurin inhibitor, sampled at 1 year. For this clone: Antigen specificity is unknown.

Assay used: immunoSEQ multiplex PCR; TCRdb lists only in-frame clones, some missing. Here the sample spans 20,000 or so clones, around 87% being singletons. The CDR3 spans 14 residues. Germline assignment: CDR1 SNHLY and CDR2 FYNNEI. Trimming stripped 4 bases from V and 3 bases from J, with 11 bases between. The receptor was isolated from a female patient between 30 and 39 years old who received an allogeneic stem cell transplant from an unrelated donor, was CMV-positive, and had acute and chronic GVHD. The T cells may come from the graft donor. This chain connects TRBV2 to TRBJ2-3; a possible D gene is TRBD2 (5 bases). The sample consisted of PBMCs, taken approximately 370 days after allogeneic stem cell transplant with calcineurin inhibitor and methotrexate. This chain's CDR3 is CASSVGSGTDTQYF. The CDR3 DNA is TGTGCCAGCAGTGTGGGGAGTGGAACAGATACGCAGTATTTT.